These 22 T cell receptor beta chains were all obtained from the same sample, sequenced in a study of shared clonotypes between healthy human individuals. This table comes from immunoSEQ multiplex PCR, and its TCRdb copy is limited to in-frame clones, with some not included. The table records around 1.1 million clones, around 78% of them present only once. Sequenced material: memory CD4+ T cells from PBMCs. The subset denotes: CD45RA-negative fraction. These receptors all stem from a man younger than 35 in good health. Some clones in this sample may be carry-over from other donors' samples.

The chain uses TRBV11-2 and TRBJ2-1, with a weak D call TRBD2 (5 bases). The CDR3 covers 15 residues. The germline CDR1 and CDR2 sequences are SGHAT and FQNNGV. Trimming cost V 5 bases and J 0 bases, with 11 bases left between them. CDR3 sequence reads: CASSGRRSSYNEQFF. The CDR3 DNA reads as TGTGCCAGCAGCGGAAGGAGGAGCTCCTACAATGAGCAGTTCTTC.

This clone has only a few counts. The CDR3 DNA sequence: TGTGCCAGCAGCCAACGGGAGGCGGGACAGCCCCAGCATTTT. This sequence encodes CASSQREAGQPQHF. This chain joins TRBV4-2 and TRBJ1-5; D gene unclear. Germline V CDR1 and CDR2: LGHNA, YNFKEQ. The CDR3 runs 14 residues. Trimming removed 2 bases from V and 7 bases from J, with 12 bases in between.

As for this clone: One base away lies a much larger clone, so this may be a sequencing read error. V and J are TRBV5-8 and TRBJ2-3; D is uncertain. CDR3 size: 13 residues. Germline V CDR1 and CDR2: SGHTS, YDEGEE. Trimming removed 1 base at V and 0 bases at J, with 3 bases between. Written as DNA, the CDR3 is TGTGCCAGCAGCTTGTACAGCACAGATACGCAGTATTTT. This encodes CASSLYSTDTQYF.

This clone was seen only a few times. The gene calls are TRBV15 and TRBJ1-5, with unresolved D. This CDR3 has 15 residues. V lost 0 bases and J 2 bases, leaving 8 bases between the germline ends. The germline V gene has CDR1 LNHNV and CDR2 YYDKDF (reference sequence). In nucleotides, the CDR3 is TGTGCCACCAGCAGAGATCATAGGGGCAATCAGCCCCAGCATTTT. Residues: CATSRDHRGNQPQHF.

Of note for this clone: In the same sample, other DNA sequences code for this CDR3. V is TRBV5-1 and J is TRBJ2-3, with TRBD2 as a possible D gene (5 bases). This CDR3 spans 14 amino acids. CDR1 and CDR2 (germline): SGHRS, YFSETQ. V shed 2 bases and J shed 0 bases, with 7 bases lying between them. The CDR3 nucleotides are TGCGCCAGCAGCTTTTCGGGGAGCACAGATACGCAGTATTTT. Translating it yields CASSFSGSTDTQYF.

The chain combines TRBV19 with TRBJ2-5; 8 bases match TRBD2. The CDR3 spans 15 residues. Germline-derived CDR1 and CDR2 are LNHDA and SQIVND (reference sequence). Unmatched junction bases numbered 11, after V lost 6 bases and J lost 5 bases. The CDR3 region has the DNA TGTGCCAGTAGATCAAACAGCGGGAGAACGGAGACCCAGTACTTC. Translation gives CASRSNSGRTETQYF.

This chain uses TRBV27 with TRBJ1-2, with 7 bases fitting TRBD1. From germline, CDR1 is MNHEY and CDR2 SMNVEV (reference sequence). J was trimmed by 4 bases and V by 2 bases; bases with no gene match: 1. CDR3 length: 13 residues. The CDR3 DNA reads as TGTGCCAGCAGTTTACCAGGGGGCTATGGCTACACCTTC. This sequence encodes CASSLPGGYGYTF.

This sequence joins TRBV5-5 and TRBJ2-7, with a tentative D call TRBD2 (5 bases). This CDR3 region has 12 residues. Germline lookup yields CDR1 SGHKS and CDR2 YYEKEE (reference sequence). The germline V and J ends were trimmed by 6 bases and 3 bases, with 10 bases remaining between them. The CDR3 DNA reads as TGTGCCAGCATCACCGAGGGCTACGAGCAGTACTTC. It codes for CASITEGYEQYF.

The chain recombines TRBV5-1 with TRBJ2-3; 10 bases agree with TRBD1. J gave up 1 base and V 2 bases, and 7 bases lay outside the gene matches. Germline V lookup: CDR1 SGHRS, CDR2 YFSETQ. The CDR3 spans 17 residues. The CDR3 bases are TGCGCCAGCAGCTTTATCGCCGGGACAGGGGGCACAGATACGCAGTATTTT. This gives the protein CASSFIAGTGGTDTQYF.

V is TRBV9 and J is TRBJ2-3; 11 nucleotides align to TRBD2. The CDR3 is 14 residues long. Trimming at V came to 0 bases and at J to 6 bases, leaving 0 bases not matched to a gene. Germline CDR1 is SGDLS and CDR2 is YYNGEE. In nucleotides, the CDR3 is TGTGCCAGCAGCGTAGGGACTAGCGGGGATACGCAGTATTTT. Protein product: CASSVGTSGDTQYF.

The rearrangement links TRBV2 to TRBJ1-2; 7 bases match TRBD1. J was trimmed by 8 bases and V by 6 bases; bases with no gene match: 6. Germline V gene lookup returns CDR1 SNHLY and CDR2 FYNNEI. The CDR3 loop spans 12 amino acids. The CDR3 here is CASRDGQVGYTF. DNA of the CDR3: TGTGCCAGCAGGGACGGACAGGTCGGCTACACCTTC. Based on the CDR3 plus reference TRBV2 and TRBJ1-2, the full variable domain is EPEVTQTPSHQVTQMGQEVILRCVPISNHLYFYWYRQILGQKVEFLVSFYNNEISEKSEIFDDQFSVERPDGSNFTLKIRSTKLEDSAMYFCASRDGQVGYTFGSGTRLTVV.

The chain couples TRBV4-1 to TRBJ2-3; TRBD1 agrees at 9 bases. The germline V gene has CDR1 MGHRA and CDR2 YSYEKL. The J segment lost 4 bases and the V segment lost 2 bases, leaving 7 bases of the junction unmatched. This CDR3 spans 16 amino acids. Written as DNA, the CDR3 is TGCGCCAGCAGCCAACCGGGACAGGGAGGGTCAGATACGCAGTATTTT. This encodes CASSQPGQGGSDTQYF.

The chain has TRBV28 and TRBJ2-3, with TRBD1 identical over 7 bases. Germline trimming cut 9 bases from V and 2 bases from J; bases unmatched to any gene: 5. The CDR3 covers 13 residues. Germline V gives CDR1 MDHEN, CDR2 SYDVKM. This CDR3 reads CASRQGYTDTQYF. The CDR3 DNA is TGTGCCAGTCGACAGGGATACACAGATACGCAGTATTTT. Filled out from reference TRBV28 and TRBJ2-3, the complete variable domain reads DVKVTQSSRYLVKRTGEKVFLECVQDMDHENMFWYRQDPGLGLRLIYFSYDVKMKEKGDIPEGYSVSREKKERFSLILESASTNQTSMYLCASRQGYTDTQYFGPGTRLTVL.

This clone has only one observation. V gene TRBV29-1 combines with J gene TRBJ2-5; D might be TRBD1 (6 bases). The J call may not be correct, given that the DNA end is closer to TRBJ2-7. Looked up from germline, CDR1 is SQVTM and CDR2 is ANQGSEA. There are 13 residues in the CDR3. In DNA, the CDR3 is TGCAGCGTTACATCAGGGGACATCTACGAGCAGTACTTC. This encodes CSVTSGDIYEQYF.

The chain employs TRBV5-1 and TRBJ2-4; a weak D match, TRBD2 (6 bases). CDR1 is SGHRS, CDR2 YFSETQ, per germline. CDR3 length equals 17 residues. The germline V and J ends were trimmed by 0 bases and 8 bases, with 21 bases remaining between them. CDR3 sequence reads: CASSLGTGLSGEDIQYF. CDR3 in DNA: TGCGCCAGCAGCTTGGGAACAGGACTATCGGGAGAGGACATTCAGTACTTC.

The chain is built from TRBV9 and TRBJ2-1; 8 nucleotides line up with TRBD2. Germline assignment: CDR1 SGDLS and CDR2 YYNGEE. V shed 1 base and J 5 bases; nucleotides not matched to a gene: 8. The CDR3 length is 16 residues. CDR3 region: CASSVSFTSGDNEQFF. The CDR3 region has the DNA TGTGCCAGCAGCGTAAGTTTTACTAGCGGAGACAATGAGCAGTTCTTC. The entire variable domain, with the rest obtained from reference TRBV9 and TRBJ2-1, is as follows: DSGVTQTPKHLITATGQRVTLRCSPRSGDLSVYWYQQSLDQGLQFLIQYYNGEERAKGNILERFSAQQFPDLHSELNLSSLELGDSALYFCASSVSFTSGDNEQFFGPGTRLTVL.

The chain joins TRBV18 to TRBJ1-1, with D tentatively TRBD1 (5 bases). This CDR3 is 15 amino acids long. Germline values: CDR1 KGHSH, CDR2 LQKENI. V shed 0 bases and J shed 4 bases, with 12 bases lying between them. CDR3 residues: CASSPPGRRGTEAFF. The CDR3 DNA reads TGTGCCAGCTCACCACCGGGGCGGAGGGGCACTGAAGCTTTCTTT. Complete variable domain (other parts from reference TRBV18 and TRBJ1-1): NAGVMQNPRHLVRRRGQEARLRCSPMKGHSHVYWYRQLPEEGLKFMVYLQKENIIDESGMPKERFSAEFPKEGPSILRIQQVVRGDSAAYFCASSPPGRRGTEAFFGQGTRLTVV.

The chain uses TRBV7-2 and TRBJ2-1; no reliable D call. Deletions cut 4 bases from V and 6 bases from J, with 7 bases between. Germline V gives CDR1 SGHTA, CDR2 FQGNSA. The CDR3 is made up of 12 amino acids. CDR3 bases: TGTGCCAGCAGCTACGCCACCAATGAGCAGTTCTTC. Translation gives CASSYATNEQFF. The full variable domain, in which reference TRBV7-2 and TRBJ2-1 provide the parts outside the CDR3, is GAGVSQSPSNKVTEKGKDVELRCDPISGHTALYWYRQSLGQGLEFLIYFQGNSAPDKSGLPSDRFSAERTGGSVSTLTIQRTQQEDSAVYLCASSYATNEQFFGPGTRLTVL.

The chain combines TRBV11-2 with TRBJ2-1; 7 positions agree with TRBD2. CDR1 SGHAT and CDR2 FQNNGV come from the germline V gene. V gave up 7 bases and J gave up 0 bases; unmatched junction bases: 9. The CDR3 is 16 residues long. The CDR3 sequence is CASTDPAGSSYNEQFF. CDR3 coding DNA: TGTGCCAGCACCGATCCAGCGGGGAGCTCCTACAATGAGCAGTTCTTC.

The chain is built from TRBV6-5 and TRBJ1-2; D gene ambiguous. Germline values: CDR1 MNHEY, CDR2 SVGAGI. The CDR3 consists of 12 residues. Trimming removed 7 bases at V and 3 bases at J, with 9 bases between. CDR3 region: CASTKFDYGYTF. CDR3 DNA: TGTGCCAGCACCAAATTCGACTATGGCTACACCTTC.

Note on this clone: A clone one base away is much larger, so this may be a read error. This sample includes further DNA sequences coding for the same CDR3. The gene calls are TRBV7-3 and TRBJ2-5, with TRBD2 matching 8 bases. The V and J ends lost 5 bases and 5 bases, in that order; junction bases with no gene match: 7. The CDR3 runs 14 residues. The germline V gene has CDR1 SGHTA and CDR2 FQGTGA. CDR3 nucleotide sequence: TGTGCCAGCAGCCCTGGACTAGCTCCCGAGACCCAGTACTTC. Amino acid sequence: CASSPGLAPETQYF.

This chain connects TRBV4-1 to TRBJ2-7; TRBD2 agrees at 11 bases. This CDR3 region has 15 residues. V was pared by 1 base and J by 2 bases, with 1 base of the junction left unmatched. Germline V gene sequence: CDR1 MGHRA, CDR2 YSYEKL. This CDR3 is CASSQGLAGTYEQYF. The CDR3, as DNA: TGCGCCAGCAGCCAAGGACTAGCGGGAACCTACGAGCAGTACTTC.